One sample yielded the 14 T cell receptor beta chains listed below, sequenced in a study of T cell responses to AZD1222 COVID-19 vaccine. Repertoires were generated with immunoSEQ multiplex PCR, while TCRdb's copy carries only in-frame clones and drops some. Of about 200,000 clones detected, just over 90% appear once; the ten largest clones hold 3.6%. Sequenced material: peripheral blood, taken 28 days after the second dose of the MenACWY control vaccine. The receptors come from an adult who received the MenACWY meningococcal vaccine as a control.

The genes are TRBV10-2 and TRBJ2-1; 7 nucleotides align to TRBD2. The length of the CDR3 is 13 residues. Germline V lookup: CDR1 WSHSY, CDR2 SAAADI. With 3 bases clipped from V and 9 bases from J, the junction kept 5 bases outside the gene matches. The CDR3 nucleotides read TGCGCCAGCAGTGACGGCTCGGGGGGTGAGCAGTTCTTC. Encoded protein: CASSDGSGGEQFF.

The chain links TRBV13 to TRBJ2-7; 7 positions match TRBD2. CDR3 length equals 13 residues. Trimming took 5 bases from V and 3 from J; bases not matched to a gene: 4. From germline, CDR1 is PRHDT and CDR2 FYEKMQ (reference sequence). The chain's CDR3 is CASSPPGGYEQYF. The CDR3 DNA follows: TGTGCCAGCAGCCCCCCGGGGGGCTACGAGCAGTACTTC.

The chain couples TRBV7-9 to TRBJ2-5; 11 nucleotides match TRBD2. V trimming: 1 base; J trimming: 6 bases; junction bases outside the gene matches: 13. CDR1 and CDR2 from the germline V gene are SEHNR and FQNEAQ (reference sequence). There are 18 residues in the CDR3. This chain's CDR3 is CASSLDLLAGVGDKTQYF. The CDR3 nucleotides are TGTGCCAGCAGCTTAGATTTACTAGCGGGAGTGGGGGACAAGACCCAGTACTTC.

The genes are TRBV9 and TRBJ2-2; a possible D gene is TRBD1 (5 bases). The CDR3 is 13 amino acids. CDR1 and CDR2 (germline): SGDLS, YYNGEE. Between the trimmed V and J ends, which lost 3 bases and 4 bases, there was a span of 7 bases. CDR3 coding DNA: TGTGCCAGCAGCGAGACAGTCACCGGGGAGCTGTTTTTT. It yields the protein CASSETVTGELFF.

This chain links TRBV10-3 with TRBJ1-1; D perhaps matches TRBD1 (6 bases). Germline V gene data show CDR1 as ENHRY and CDR2 as SYGVKD. The germline V and J ends were trimmed by 9 bases and 1 base, with 12 bases remaining between them. The CDR3 contains 13 residues. CDR3 bases: TGTGCCATTTCAAGGGGGGCGAACACTGAAGCTTTCTTT. As protein: CAISRGANTEAFF.

This clone has a handful of counts. The genes are TRBV1 and TRBJ1-1. TRBV1 is described as a pseudogene. The CDR3 extends over 16 amino acids. CDR3 amino acids: CTSSQKGGAGNTEAFF. CDR3 sequence (DNA): TGCACCAGCAGCCAAAAAGGGGGGGCAGGGAACACTGAAGCTTTCTTT.

This sequence joins TRBV10-3 and TRBJ2-7, with a weak D call TRBD2 (7 bases). CDR1 and CDR2 (germline): ENHRY, SYGVKD. The CDR3 length is 16 residues. Trimming shortened V by 3 bases and J by 0 bases, and 15 bases separated the two germline ends. The CDR3 here is CAISERLADSSYEQYF. The CDR3 region has the DNA TGTGCCATCAGTGAACGCCTAGCGGACAGCTCCTACGAGCAGTACTTC.

The chain couples TRBV9 to TRBJ1-3; a possible D gene is TRBD1 (5 bases). V lost 7 bases, J lost 5 bases, and 16 bases lay in between. The CDR3 spans 14 residues. Germline assignment: CDR1 SGDLS and CDR2 YYNGEE. CDR3 sequence reads: CASGDGFKRNTIYF. The CDR3 region has the DNA TGTGCCAGCGGGGACGGCTTCAAGCGAAACACCATATATTTT.

The chain combines TRBV15 with TRBJ1-6; 10 nucleotides agree with TRBD1. The germline gives CDR1 LNHNV, CDR2 YYDKDF (reference sequence). The CDR3 is 19 residues long. The V gene end was trimmed by 2 bases and the J gene end by 4 bases; junction bases not matched to a gene: 11. DNA for the CDR3: TGTGCCACCAGCAGACCGAGGGGACAGGGGAAGAAATATAATTCACCCCTCCACTTT. This encodes CATSRPRGQGKKYNSPLHF.

The J gene is TRBJ1-1, the V gene TRBV5-1; D unclear. The germline V gene encodes CDR1 SGHRS and CDR2 YFSETQ. The V end was cut by 4 bases, the J end by 1 base, with 8 bases between. The length of the CDR3 is 13 residues. CDR3 sequence (DNA): TGCGCCAGCAGCCTACCTCAGAACACTGAAGCTTTCTTT. Its protein product is CASSLPQNTEAFF.

The CDR3, as DNA: TGTGCCAGTAAGATCGTTGGGACAGGGGTTTACGAGCAGTACTTC. Translation gives CASKIVGTGVYEQYF. J is TRBJ2-7 and V is TRBV27; 10 bases line up with TRBD1. Trimming took 9 bases from V and 4 from J; bases not matched to a gene: 12. CDR3 length equals 15 residues. Germline lookup yields CDR1 MNHEY and CDR2 SMNVEV (reference sequence).

The chain combines TRBV24-1 with TRBJ2-5; 8 bases align to TRBD1. Per germline, CDR1 KGHDR and CDR2 SFDVKD. V lost 4 bases and J lost 7; bases outside the gene matches: 7. The CDR3 runs to 14 residues. The CDR3 DNA reads as TGTGCCACCAGTGAGGCGACAGGGGATTGGACCCAGTACTTC. This gives the protein CATSEATGDWTQYF.

This clone is a singleton in its sample. The V gene is TRBV19, the J gene TRBJ2-7; the D call may be TRBD1 or TRBD2 (5 bases each). The CDR3 contains 12 residues. V lost 1 base to trimming and J lost 6 bases, with 7 bases between them. Germline CDR1 LNHDA, CDR2 SQIVND (reference sequence). The CDR3 nucleotides are TGTGCCAGTAGTATAGGGGGGAGCGAGCAGTACTTC. Translated, it gives CASSIGGSEQYF.

Concerning this clone: Other DNA sequences in the same sample also yield this CDR3. The chain recombines TRBV27 with TRBJ1-2; no reliable D call. Trimming took 5 bases from V and 0 from J, leaving 7 bases between them. The CDR3 consists of 13 residues. CDR1 is MNHEY, CDR2 SMNVEV, per germline (reference sequence). The chain's CDR3 is CASSVTANYGYTF. CDR3 sequence (DNA): TGTGCCAGCAGTGTCACAGCTAACTATGGCTACACCTTC.